This TCR beta chain was obtained from a study of blood T cell repertoires in COVID-19. Study in general: COVID-19 samples from acute and convalescent phases originated in the United States, Italy and Spain. T cells, B-cell-depleted T cells, or PBMCs provided the cDNA or gDNA that served as material.

This clone was recorded once. CDR3 length equals 15 residues. The V gene end was trimmed by 1 base and the J gene end by 7 bases; junction bases not matched to a gene: 1. Germline V gene data show CDR1 as SGHDN and CDR2 as FVKESK. Per the authors' pipeline: From reference gene primer amplification, estimates of nucleated cell counts were derived. TCRdb keeps only in-frame clones here, not all; method: immunoSEQ multiplex PCR. V, J and clone size reflect that table, while D and trimming were determined from the DNA. The sample yields about 240,000 clones, 82% seen once. The sample comprised peripheral blood. The receptor's source is a woman aged 55 to 70 with active or convalescent COVID-19. V usage is TRBV14 and J usage is TRBJ1-6; 10 bases map to TRBD1. Written as DNA, the CDR3 is TGTGCCAGCAGCCAAGGGACAGGGGGGAATTCACCCCTCCACTTT. Residues: CASSQGTGGNSPLHF.